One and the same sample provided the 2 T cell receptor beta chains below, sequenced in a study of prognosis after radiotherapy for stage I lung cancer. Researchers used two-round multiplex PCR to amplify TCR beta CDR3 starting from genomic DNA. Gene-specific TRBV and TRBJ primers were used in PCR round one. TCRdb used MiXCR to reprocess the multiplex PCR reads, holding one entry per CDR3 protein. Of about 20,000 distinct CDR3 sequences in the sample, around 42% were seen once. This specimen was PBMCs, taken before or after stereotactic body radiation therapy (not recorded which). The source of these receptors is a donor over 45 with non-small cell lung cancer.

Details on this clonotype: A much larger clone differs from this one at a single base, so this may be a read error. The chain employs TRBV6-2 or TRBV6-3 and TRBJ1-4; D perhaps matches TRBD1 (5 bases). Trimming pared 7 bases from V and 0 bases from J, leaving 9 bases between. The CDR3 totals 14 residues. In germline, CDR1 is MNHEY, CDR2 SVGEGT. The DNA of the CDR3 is TGTGCCAGCATCAGGGATACAACTAATGAAAAACTGTTTTTT. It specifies CASIRDTTNEKLFF.

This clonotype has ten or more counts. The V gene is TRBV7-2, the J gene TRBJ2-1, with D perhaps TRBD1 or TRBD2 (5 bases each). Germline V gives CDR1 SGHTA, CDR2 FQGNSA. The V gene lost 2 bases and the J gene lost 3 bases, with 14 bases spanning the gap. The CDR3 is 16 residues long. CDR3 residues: CASSLPGERGYNEQFF. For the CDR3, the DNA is TGTGCCAGCAGCTTACCTGGGGAGAGGGGCTACAATGAGCAGTTCTTC.